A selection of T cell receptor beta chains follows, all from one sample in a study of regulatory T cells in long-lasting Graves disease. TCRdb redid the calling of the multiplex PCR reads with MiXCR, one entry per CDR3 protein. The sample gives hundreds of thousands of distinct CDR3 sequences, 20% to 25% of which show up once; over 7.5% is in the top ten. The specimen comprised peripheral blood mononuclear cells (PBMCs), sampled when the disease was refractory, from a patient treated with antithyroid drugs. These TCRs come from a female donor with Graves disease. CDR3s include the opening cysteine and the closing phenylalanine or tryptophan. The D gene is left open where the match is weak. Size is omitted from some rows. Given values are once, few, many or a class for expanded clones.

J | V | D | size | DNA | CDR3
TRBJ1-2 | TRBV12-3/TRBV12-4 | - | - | TGTGCCAGCAGACCCCCCCGGGCAAGCTATGGCTACACCTTC | CASRPPRASYGYTF
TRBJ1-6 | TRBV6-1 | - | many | TGTGCCAGCAGTGAAGTAAGGACATCAGGGACGAACCTCCACTTT | CASSEVRTSGTNLHF
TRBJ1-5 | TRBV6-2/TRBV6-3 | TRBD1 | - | TGTGCCAGCAGTTTATACCAGGGGGCGGCTAATCAGCCCCAGCATTTT | CASSLYQGAANQPQHF
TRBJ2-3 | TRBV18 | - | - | TGTGCCAGCCCTGCTTGGGATACGCAGTATTTT | CASPAWDTQYF
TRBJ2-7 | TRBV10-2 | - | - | TGCGCCAGCAGCCGATTAGCTGATACCTACGAGCAGTACTTC | CASSRLADTYEQYF
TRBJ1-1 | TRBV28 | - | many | TGTGCCAGCCCAGCACCTGGCAGACCGAACACTGAAGCTTTCTTT | CASPAPGRPNTEAFF
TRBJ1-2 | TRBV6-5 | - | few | TGTGCCAGCAGTTACTCGATTGGGCTTTCGGAAGGCTACACCTTC | CASSYSIGLSEGYTF
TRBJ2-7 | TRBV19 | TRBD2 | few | TGTGCCAGTAGTATCCCTAGCGGGACCCACGAGCAGTACTTC | CASSIPSGTHEQYF
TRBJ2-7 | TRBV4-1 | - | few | TGCGCCAGCAGCCAAGATGAACTTGCCGGCGAGCAGTACTTC | CASSQDELAGEQYF
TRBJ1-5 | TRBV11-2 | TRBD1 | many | TGTGCCAGCAGCGAACAGGGGGGGAATCAGCCCCAGCATTTT | CASSEQGGNQPQHF
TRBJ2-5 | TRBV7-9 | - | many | TGTGCCAGCAGCTTAACGACGCCCGTCGGTTTGGAGACCCAGTACTTC | CASSLTTPVGLETQYF
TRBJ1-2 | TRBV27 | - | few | TGTGCCAGCAACGGGGCAGGAGGCTACACCTTC | CASNGAGGYTF
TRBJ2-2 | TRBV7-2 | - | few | TGTGCCAGCAGCCGAGGACTCTCATCGAACACCGGGGAGCTGTTTTTT | CASSRGLSSNTGELFF
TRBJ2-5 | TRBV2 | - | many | TGTGCCAGCAGTGGTTTGATTCTAGGGACCCAGTACTTC | CASSGLILGTQYF
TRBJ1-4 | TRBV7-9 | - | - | TGTGCCAGCGTCCAGGGACGGAAAGCAACTAATGAAAAACTGTTTTTT | CASVQGRKATNEKLFF
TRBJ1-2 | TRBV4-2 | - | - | TGTGCCGGCAGCCCTACCGAGGGGGAGCTCTATGGCTACACCTTC | CAGSPTEGELYGYTF
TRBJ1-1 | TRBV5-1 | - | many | TGTGCCAGCAGCTTTACCGGGGACACTGAAGCTTTCTTT | CASSFTGDTEAFF
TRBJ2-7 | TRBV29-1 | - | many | TGCAGCGTTCGTGCAGCGAGCTCCTACGAGCAGTACTTC | CSVRAASSYEQYF
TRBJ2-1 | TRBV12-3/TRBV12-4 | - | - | TGTGCCAGCAGTCCCTTTGGGAGCAATGAGCAGTTCTTC | CASSPFGSNEQFF
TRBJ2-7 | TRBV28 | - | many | TGTGCCAGCAGGGGAATGGGCGAGCAGTACTTC | CASRGMGEQYF
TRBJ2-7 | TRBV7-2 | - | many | TGTGCCAGCAGCTTATCTTCCGTGGGAGGCCCCTACGAGCAGTACTTC | CASSLSSVGGPYEQYF
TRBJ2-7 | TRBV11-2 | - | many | TGTGCCAGCAGCTTAGTGGTTGGGGGGGGCGGTAACAGCTACGAGCAGTACTTC | CASSLVVGGGGNSYEQYF
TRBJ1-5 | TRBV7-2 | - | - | TGTGCCAGCAGCTTAGCGCTATGGCAGCCCCAGCATTTT | CASSLALWQPQHF
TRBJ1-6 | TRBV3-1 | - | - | TGTGCCAGCAGCCACCCCACGAGCTCCTATAATTCACCCCTCCACTTT | CASSHPTSSYNSPLHF
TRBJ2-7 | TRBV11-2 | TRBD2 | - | TGTGCCAGCAGGGTTAGCGGGAGTGGGGAGCAGTACTTC | CASRVSGSGEQYF
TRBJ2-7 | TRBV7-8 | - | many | TGTGCCAGCAGCTTAGGGGACAATGCCTACGAGCAGTACTTC | CASSLGDNAYEQYF
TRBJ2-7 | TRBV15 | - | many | TGTGCCACCAGCAGATCCCGGGCCGAGGGGGGCGAGCAGTACTTC | CATSRSRAEGGEQYF
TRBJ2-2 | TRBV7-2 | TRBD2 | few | TGTGCCAGCAGCACCAATAGCGGGAGGGCCCTGAGCACCGGGGAGCTGTTTTTT | CASSTNSGRALSTGELFF
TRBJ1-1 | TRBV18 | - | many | TGTGCCAGCTCACCAATAGACGCAGGGAAGAACACTGAAGCTTTCTTT | CASSPIDAGKNTEAFF
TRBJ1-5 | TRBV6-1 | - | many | TGTGCCAGCAGGATCAGGGGTTGGAATCAGCCCCAGCATTTT | CASRIRGWNQPQHF
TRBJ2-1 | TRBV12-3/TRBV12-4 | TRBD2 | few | TGTGCCAGCAGTTTTTCGGGCGGGAGGGCCCTAAATGAGCAGTTCTTC | CASSFSGGRALNEQFF
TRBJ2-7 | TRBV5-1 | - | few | TGCGCCAGCAGCTTGTTAGGGAGTAGGGACGAGCAGTACTTC | CASSLLGSRDEQYF
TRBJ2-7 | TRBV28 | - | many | TGTGCCAGCAGTTTATATCCCAGGGGGGGCAACGAGCAGTACTTC | CASSLYPRGGNEQYF
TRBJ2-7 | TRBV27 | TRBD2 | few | TGTGCCAGCAGTTTTACCTGGCAGCGGGGGACTCCGAGCTCCTACGAGCAGTACTTC | CASSFTWQRGTPSSYEQYF
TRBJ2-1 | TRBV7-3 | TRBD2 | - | TGTGCCAGCAGCTTAGGGACTAGCGGTTACAATGAGCAGTTCTTC | CASSLGTSGYNEQFF
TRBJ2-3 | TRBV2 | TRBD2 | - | TGTGCCAGCAGTGATCCTAGCGGGAGAAAGACAGATACGCAGTATTTT | CASSDPSGRKTDTQYF
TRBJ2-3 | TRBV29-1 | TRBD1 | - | TGCAGCGTTGACCGAAGGGACAGTAGGATTGCAGATACGCAGTATTTT | CSVDRRDSRIADTQYF
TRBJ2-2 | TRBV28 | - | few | TGTGCCAGCAGTTTACCCAGGCCCACCGGGGAGCTGTTTTTT | CASSLPRPTGELFF
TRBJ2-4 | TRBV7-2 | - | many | TGTGCCAGCAGCTTAGCGGGGCAGACCCTTCAGTACTTC | CASSLAGQTLQYF
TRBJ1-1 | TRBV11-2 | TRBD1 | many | TGTGCCAGCAGCTTTCCGGGACAGGGTTTAGGTGAAGCTTTCTTT | CASSFPGQGLGEAFF